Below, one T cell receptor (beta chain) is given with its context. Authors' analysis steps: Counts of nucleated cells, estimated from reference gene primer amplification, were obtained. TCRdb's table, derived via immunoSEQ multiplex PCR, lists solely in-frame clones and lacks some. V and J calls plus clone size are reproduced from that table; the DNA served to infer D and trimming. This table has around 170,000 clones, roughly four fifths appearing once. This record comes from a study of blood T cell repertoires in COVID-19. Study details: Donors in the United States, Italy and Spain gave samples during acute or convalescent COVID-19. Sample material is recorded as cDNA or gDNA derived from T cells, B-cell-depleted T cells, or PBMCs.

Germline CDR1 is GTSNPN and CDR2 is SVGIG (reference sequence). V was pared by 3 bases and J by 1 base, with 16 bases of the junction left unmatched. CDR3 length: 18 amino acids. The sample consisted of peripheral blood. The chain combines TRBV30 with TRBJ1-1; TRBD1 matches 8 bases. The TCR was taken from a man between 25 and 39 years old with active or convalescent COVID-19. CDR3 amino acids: CAWSADRVGLGTNTEAFF. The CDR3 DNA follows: TGTGCCTGGAGCGCGGACAGGGTGGGGCTGGGGACGAACACTGAAGCTTTCTTT.